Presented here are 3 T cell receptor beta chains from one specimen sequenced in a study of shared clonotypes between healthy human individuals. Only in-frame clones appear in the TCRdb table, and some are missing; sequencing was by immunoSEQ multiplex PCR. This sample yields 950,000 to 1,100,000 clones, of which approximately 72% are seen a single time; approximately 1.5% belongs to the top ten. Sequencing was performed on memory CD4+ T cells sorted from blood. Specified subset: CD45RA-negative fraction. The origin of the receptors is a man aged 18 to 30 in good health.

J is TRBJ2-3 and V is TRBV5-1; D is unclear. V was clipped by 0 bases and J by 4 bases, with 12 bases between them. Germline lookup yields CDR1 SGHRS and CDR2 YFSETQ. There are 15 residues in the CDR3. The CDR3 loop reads CASSLGYGRADTQYF. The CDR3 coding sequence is TGCGCCAGCAGCTTGGGCTACGGCCGGGCAGATACGCAGTATTTT.

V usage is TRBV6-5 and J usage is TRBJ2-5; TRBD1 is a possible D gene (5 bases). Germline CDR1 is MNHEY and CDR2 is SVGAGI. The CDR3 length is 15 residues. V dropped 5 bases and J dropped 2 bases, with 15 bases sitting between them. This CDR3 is CASSIQGVAQETQYF. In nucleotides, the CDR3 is TGTGCCAGCAGTATACAAGGGGTAGCTCAAGAGACCCAGTACTTC.

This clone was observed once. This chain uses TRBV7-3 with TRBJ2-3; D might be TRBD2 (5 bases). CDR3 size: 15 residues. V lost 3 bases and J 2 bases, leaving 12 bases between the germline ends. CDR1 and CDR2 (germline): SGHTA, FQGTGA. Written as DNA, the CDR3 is TGTGCCAGCAGCTTTTCGGGGAGAAACACAGATACGCAGTATTTT. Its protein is CASSFSGRNTDTQYF.